This T cell receptor (beta chain) was profiled in a study of response to subunit inactivated influenza vaccine. TCRdb re-called the RT-PCR reads with MiXCR, one entry per CDR3 protein. Among 150,000 or so distinct CDR3 sequences listed, roughly 10% were seen once. The CDR3 loop spans 16 amino acids. V was trimmed by 2 bases and J by 2 bases, leaving 13 bases between them. CDR1 and CDR2 from the germline V gene are SGHVS and FNYEAQ. Study observations and caveats: The authors put forward the suggestion that each seasonal influenza vaccination may bring in only a limited number of new T cells.

A word on this clonotype: The antigen is undetermined.

This TCR came from a man aged 50 to 59 who received an inactivated influenza vaccine. V is TRBV7-6 and J is TRBJ1-5; TRBD1 might be the D (5 bases). The sample in question was non-naive T cells sorted from PBMCs, obtained roughly 46 days after vaccination. The CDR3 sequence is CASSLNSGIRNQPQHF. In DNA form, the CDR3 reads TGTGCCAGCAGCTTAAATTCAGGGATTCGCAATCAGCCCCAGCATTTT.